Listed below are T cell receptor beta chains from one sample, sequenced in a study of cytomegalovirus exposure and HLA in healthy donors. Clones were sequenced by immunoSEQ multiplex PCR, and TCRdb holds only the in-frame ones, with some missing. The sample carries 130,000 or so clones, about 85% recorded once. Sequenced: PBMCs. The receptors originated from a woman aged 25 to 39 in good health and CMV-seronegative. Both conserved end residues are part of each CDR3. The D gene is left open where the match is weak. Expanded clones get a size class; other rows say once, few or many, or leave the size out.

CDR3 DNA: TGTGCCAGCAGTGAACGCGGTGCAGGGGGGTATGGCTACACCTTC; CDR3 protein: CASSERGAGGYGYTF; J gene: TRBJ1-2; D gene: TRBD1; clone size: .; V gene: TRBV2
CDR3 DNA: TGTGCCAGTAGTATAGACAGGGGCAATGAGCAGTTCTTC; CDR3 protein: CASSIDRGNEQFF; J gene: TRBJ2-1; D gene: .; clone size: .; V gene: TRBV19
CDR3 DNA: TGTGCCAGCAGCTTCTCTAGCGGGGGGTCTCGTTCCTACAATGAGCAGTTCTTC; CDR3 protein: CASSFSSGGSRSYNEQFF; J gene: TRBJ2-1; D gene: TRBD2; clone size: .; V gene: TRBV11-2
CDR3 DNA: TGTGCCAGCAGCTTAACTAGCGGGGGGGCCTACAATGAGCAGTTCTTC; CDR3 protein: CASSLTSGGAYNEQFF; J gene: TRBJ2-1; D gene: TRBD2; clone size: .; V gene: TRBV7-7
CDR3 DNA: TGTGCCAGCAGCGTAGTAGGGGGGGCCCCCCAAGAGACCCAGTACTTC; CDR3 protein: CASSVVGGAPQETQYF; J gene: TRBJ2-5; D gene: .; clone size: .; V gene: TRBV9
CDR3 DNA: TGTGCCAGCAGCTTCTTAGCGTTCACCGGGGAGCTGTTTTTT; CDR3 protein: CASSFLAFTGELFF; J gene: TRBJ2-2; D gene: .; clone size: .; V gene: TRBV11-1
CDR3 DNA: TGCGCCAGCAGCCAACTAGCGGGGGGGCCAAATGAGCAGTTCTTC; CDR3 protein: CASSQLAGGPNEQFF; J gene: TRBJ2-1; D gene: TRBD2; clone size: .; V gene: TRBV4-1
CDR3 DNA: TGTGCCAGCAGCCAGGGACAAAGTACTTACAATGAGCAGTTCTTC; CDR3 protein: CASSQGQSTYNEQFF; J gene: TRBJ2-1; D gene: .; clone size: .; V gene: TRBV11-2
CDR3 DNA: TGTGCCATCAGTGATCGGGGTATCCCCCAGCATTTT; CDR3 protein: CAISDRGIPQHF; J gene: TRBJ1-5; D gene: .; clone size: .; V gene: TRBV10-3
CDR3 DNA: TGTGCCAGCAGCCCCCGGACTAGCGGGGGGCCCAATGAGCAGTTCTTC; CDR3 protein: CASSPRTSGGPNEQFF; J gene: TRBJ2-1; D gene: TRBD2; clone size: .; V gene: TRBV2
CDR3 DNA: TGCGCCAGCAGACTATCCACAGGGAGCAATCAGCCCCAGCATTTT; CDR3 protein: CASRLSTGSNQPQHF; J gene: TRBJ1-5; D gene: .; clone size: .; V gene: TRBV5-1
CDR3 DNA: TGTGCTAGTGGTTCGCCGGGGGGCTTGACCCAGTACTTC; CDR3 protein: CASGSPGGLTQYF; J gene: TRBJ2-5; D gene: .; clone size: .; V gene: TRBV12-5
CDR3 DNA: TGTGCCACCAGCAGAGATTTAGGAGCATACGAGCAGTACTTC; CDR3 protein: CATSRDLGAYEQYF; J gene: TRBJ2-7; D gene: .; clone size: .; V gene: TRBV15
CDR3 DNA: TGTGCCAGCAGGGACCCAGGGGGCTATGGCTACACCTTC; CDR3 protein: CASRDPGGYGYTF; J gene: TRBJ1-2; D gene: TRBD1; clone size: .; V gene: TRBV2
CDR3 DNA: TGTGCCAGCAGGGGGGGGCAGAGCACAGATACGCAGTATTTT; CDR3 protein: CASRGGQSTDTQYF; J gene: TRBJ2-3; D gene: .; clone size: once; V gene: TRBV9
CDR3 DNA: TGTGCCAGCAGCCAGGGACTAGCGGGGACGTACGGGGAGCTGTTTTTT; CDR3 protein: CASSQGLAGTYGELFF; J gene: TRBJ2-2; D gene: TRBD2; clone size: .; V gene: TRBV5-6
CDR3 DNA: TGTGCCAGTACCCGGACCCCGGGACTAGCGGGCACCGGGGAGCTGTTTTTT; CDR3 protein: CASTRTPGLAGTGELFF; J gene: TRBJ2-2; D gene: TRBD2; clone size: .; V gene: TRBV19
CDR3 DNA: TGCGCCACCCGGACAGGGGGAGTATACGAGCAGTACTTC; CDR3 protein: CATRTGGVYEQYF; J gene: TRBJ2-7; D gene: TRBD1; clone size: .; V gene: TRBV10-2